The 25 T cell receptor beta chains given below trace back to one sample, sequenced in a study of identical twins. Via MiXCR, TCRdb re-called the 5' RACE reads, giving one row per CDR3 protein. The sample carries around 690,000 distinct CDR3 sequences, around 21% recorded once. These data were likewise used in another study, on T cells expressing NK-cell markers.

The material sequenced was PBMCs. The receptors were sampled from a woman younger than 35 in good health.

V is TRBV20-1 and J is TRBJ2-7, with 14 bases identical to TRBD2. The V segment lost 3 bases and the J segment 3 bases; nucleotides outside the gene matches: 7. The CDR3 runs to 16 residues. The germline V gene has CDR1 DFQATT and CDR2 SNEGSKA (reference sequence). DNA of the CDR3: TGCAGTGCTAGCACCGGGACTAGCGGGGGAATCTACGAGCAGTACTTC. It translates to CSASTGTSGGIYEQYF.

This clonotype was observed a few times. This CDR3 is missing its conserved last phenylalanine or tryptophan, likely due to a read error. The chain's CDR3 is CASSLGQSYEQYL. The CDR3 coding sequence is TGTGCCAGCAGTCTAGGACAGTCCTACGAGCAGTACCTC. The chain links TRBV12-3 or TRBV12-4 to TRBJ2-7; D perhaps matches TRBD1 (6 bases). V was shortened by 5 bases and J by 1 base, with 9 bases between the two germline ends. This CDR3 comprises 13 residues.

This sequence joins TRBV4-3 and TRBJ2-1; 10 nucleotides align to TRBD1. V gave up 4 bases and J gave up 7 bases; unmatched junction bases: 7. The germline V gene encodes CDR1 LGHNA and CDR2 YSLEER. The CDR3 consists of 15 residues. The CDR3 loop is CASSLDRGLRNEQFF. The CDR3, as DNA: TGCGCCAGCAGCCTCGACAGGGGGCTGAGGAATGAGCAGTTCTTC.

V is TRBV9 and J is TRBJ2-1; 7 bases are shared with TRBD2. Germline V gene sequence: CDR1 SGDLS, CDR2 YYNGEE. With V trimmed by 1 base and J by 2 bases, 3 bases remained unmatched. The length of the CDR3 is 15 residues. The CDR3 DNA reads as TGTGCCAGCAGCGTATTCGCGGGAGCCTACAATGAGCAGTTCTTC. Amino acid sequence: CASSVFAGAYNEQFF.

This sequence joins TRBV9 and TRBJ1-1; D unresolved. Trimming shortened V by 3 bases and J by 5 bases, and 8 bases separated the two germline ends. The CDR3 has 12 amino acids. Germline V CDR1 and CDR2: SGDLS, YYNGEE. The CDR3 sequence is CASSAAGTEAFF. CDR3 sequence (DNA): TGTGCCAGCAGCGCCGCGGGTACTGAAGCTTTCTTT.

The chain recombines TRBV2 with TRBJ1-5, with TRBD1 as a possible D gene (5 bases). CDR3 length: 14 amino acids. The germline V gene encodes CDR1 SNHLY and CDR2 FYNNEI. Between the trimmed V and J ends, which lost 8 bases and 3 bases, there was a span of 14 bases. DNA of the CDR3: TGTGCCAGCGTGGCCCAGGGACCCAATCAGCCCCAGCATTTT. This translates into CASVAQGPNQPQHF.

This clonotype appeared a few times. The chain combines TRBV27 with TRBJ2-1; the D is unclear. The CDR3 sequence is 15 residues long. Between the trimmed V and J ends, which lost 7 bases and 3 bases, there was a span of 16 bases. Germline V gene data show CDR1 as MNHEY and CDR2 as SMNVEV (reference sequence). CDR3 amino acids: CASIQSSRGYNEQFF. In nucleotides, the CDR3 is TGTGCCAGCATCCAAAGTAGTAGAGGCTACAATGAGCAGTTCTTC.

J is TRBJ2-7 and V is TRBV4-3, with D possibly being TRBD1 (6 bases). The CDR3 is made up of 14 amino acids. Trimming left V 0 bases short and J 3 bases short, with 9 bases between. Looked up from germline, CDR1 is LGHNA and CDR2 is YSLEER. In DNA, the CDR3 is TGCGCCAGCAGCCAAGAAGTGGGACACTACGAGCAGTACTTC. Its translation: CASSQEVGHYEQYF.

This clonotype was counted a few times. This rearrangement joins TRBV6-2 or TRBV6-3 to TRBJ1-2, with 7 bases lining up with TRBD1. Germline assignment: CDR1 MNHEY and CDR2 SVGEGT. V shed 4 bases and J 6 bases; nucleotides not matched to a gene: 14. The CDR3 contains 16 residues. DNA for the CDR3: TGTGCCAGCAGTTTGGGACAGCGCTTCGACCGTAATGGCTACACCTTC. Translation: CASSLGQRFDRNGYTF.

This clonotype showed up many times. The chain carries TRBV4-3 and TRBJ2-6; tentative D call: TRBD2 (5 bases). Germline lookup yields CDR1 LGHNA and CDR2 YSLEER. The germline V and J ends were trimmed by 4 bases and 5 bases, with 15 bases remaining between them. CDR3 size: 16 residues. CDR3 bases: TGCGCCAGCAGCCTATCGACCGGGATCAGGGCCAACGTCCTGACTTTC. Translation gives CASSLSTGIRANVLTF.

J is TRBJ2-3 and V is TRBV15, with D perhaps TRBD1 (5 bases). The CDR3 loop spans 11 amino acids. Germline V gene sequence: CDR1 LNHNV, CDR2 YYDKDF (reference sequence). The V end lost 9 bases, the J end lost 5 bases, and 9 bases lay between the germline ends. The CDR3 DNA follows: TGTGCCACTCAACAGGAAGATACGCAGTATTTT. Translated, it gives CATQQEDTQYF.

Here the CDR3 DNA reads TGCAGTGCCGAGTGGCCCAGCTCGGATACGCAGTATTTT. Protein: CSAEWPSSDTQYF. This chain uses TRBV20-1 with TRBJ2-3; D remains ambiguous. Trimming stripped 6 bases from V and 6 bases from J, with 16 bases between. Germline assignment: CDR1 DFQATT and CDR2 SNEGSKA (reference sequence). The CDR3 spans 13 residues.

The chain joins TRBV4-3 to TRBJ1-6; possible D gene TRBD1, 6 bases. The germline gives CDR1 LGHNA, CDR2 YSLEER. The CDR3 contains 14 residues. V was clipped by 5 bases and J by 8 bases, with 13 bases between them. CDR3 amino acids: CASSIGTPDSPLHF. For the CDR3, the DNA is TGCGCCAGCAGCATCGGGACACCAGATTCACCCCTCCACTTT.

The chain links TRBV27 to TRBJ1-2, with 7 positions matching TRBD1. The CDR3 extends over 15 amino acids. V lost 7 bases to trimming and J lost 7 bases; unmatched junction nucleotides: 15. From germline, CDR1 is MNHEY and CDR2 SMNVEV (reference sequence). CDR3 DNA: TGTGCCAGCAAACTAAATCCCGGGACAGTTAGTGGCTACACCTTC. It specifies CASKLNPGTVSGYTF.

The chain joins TRBV5-1 to TRBJ1-5; the D is unclear. V lost 0 bases, J lost 1 base, and 8 bases lay in between. CDR3 length equals 15 residues. Germline V gene sequence: CDR1 SGHRS, CDR2 YFSETQ. The CDR3 loop is CASSLGLGSNQPQHF. CDR3 in DNA: TGCGCCAGCAGCTTGGGGTTAGGAAGCAATCAGCCCCAGCATTTT.

This clonotype was observed a handful of times. The chain recombines TRBV5-1 with TRBJ2-3; D perhaps matches TRBD1 (5 bases). The germline V gene encodes CDR1 SGHRS and CDR2 YFSETQ. V was clipped by 0 bases and J by 1 base, with 9 bases between them. The CDR3 length is 15 residues. The CDR3 coding sequence is TGCGCCAGCAGCTTGGCTCAACAGGGCACAGATACGCAGTATTTT. The encoded protein is CASSLAQQGTDTQYF.

This clonotype has only a few counts. This chain joins TRBV6-2 or TRBV6-3 and TRBJ2-2; D is ambiguous. The CDR3 has 11 amino acids. Germline CDR1 reads MNHEY; CDR2 reads SVGEGT. V lost 10 bases, J lost 4 bases, and 7 bases lay in between. CDR3 sequence reads: CATLTTGELFF. CDR3 sequence (DNA): TGTGCCACCCTGACCACCGGGGAGCTGTTTTTT.

This chain joins TRBV5-1 and TRBJ1-4; tentatively, D is TRBD1 (5 bases). The CDR3 spans 15 residues. CDR1 is SGHRS, CDR2 YFSETQ, per germline. Trimming removed 0 bases from V and 8 bases from J, with 14 bases in between. CDR3 residues: CASSLAPGPGEKLFF. DNA of the CDR3: TGCGCCAGCAGCTTGGCCCCGGGGCCCGGGGAAAAACTGTTTTTT.

As DNA, the CDR3 is TGTGCCAGCAGCCAAGGGCCAGCGGGGGGTAATGAGCAGTTCTTC. This codes for CASSQGPAGGNEQFF. V gene TRBV14 combines with J gene TRBJ2-1, with 9 positions matching TRBD2. Trimming took 1 base from V and 7 from J; bases not matched to a gene: 5. Per germline, CDR1 SGHDN and CDR2 FVKESK. This CDR3 comprises 15 residues.

This clonotype was detected ten times or more. The chain couples TRBV9 to TRBJ1-3; 7 bases fit TRBD1. The CDR3 has 15 amino acids. Germline CDR1 and CDR2: SGDLS and YYNGEE. J gave up 0 bases and V 4 bases, and 4 bases lay outside the gene matches. CDR3 loop: CASSPGQFSGNTIYF. The CDR3 DNA sequence: TGTGCCAGCAGCCCGGGACAGTTCTCTGGAAACACCATATATTTT.

The rearrangement joins TRBV6-1 to TRBJ2-6, with D perhaps TRBD1 or TRBD2 (5 bases each). This CDR3 is 17 amino acids long. CDR1 is MNHNS, CDR2 SASEGT, per germline. V was trimmed by 7 bases and J by 1 base, leaving 17 bases between them. The CDR3 loop reads CASTTGTLSSGANVLTF. The CDR3, as DNA: TGTGCCAGCACCACTGGGACGTTAAGTTCTGGGGCCAACGTCCTGACTTTC.

The DNA for the CDR3 is TGCAGTGCTAGGGGTGCAACTAGCACAGATACGCAGTATTTT. This encodes CSARGATSTDTQYF. V gene TRBV20-1 combines with J gene TRBJ2-3; D is unresolved. Germline values: CDR1 DFQATT, CDR2 SNEGSKA (reference sequence). The ends were cut back, 3 bases at V and 0 bases at J, with 10 bases in the middle. The CDR3 length is 14 residues.

Ten or more counts support this clonotype. V and J are TRBV20-1 and TRBJ1-2; D unresolved. Trimming shortened V by 1 base and J by 4 bases, and 10 bases separated the two germline ends. The CDR3 consists of 13 residues. Germline-derived CDR1 and CDR2 are DFQATT and SNEGSKA (reference sequence). The CDR3 region is CSARAQPSYGYTF. The DNA for the CDR3 is TGCAGTGCTAGAGCACAGCCCTCCTATGGCTACACCTTC.

The chain couples TRBV9 to TRBJ2-2; 14 bases fit TRBD2. This CDR3 has 17 residues. Germline V gene lookup returns CDR1 SGDLS and CDR2 YYNGEE. Trimming cost V 2 bases and J 7 bases; bases outside gene matches: 7. The CDR3 sequence: CASSVGLAGGGVGELFF. The CDR3 DNA reads TGTGCCAGCAGCGTTGGACTAGCGGGAGGTGGGGTCGGGGAGCTGTTTTTT.

This clonotype was found many times. The chain carries TRBV7-9 and TRBJ2-1; 7 nucleotides align to TRBD2. This CDR3 is built from 13 residues. V gave up 3 bases and J gave up 9 bases; unmatched junction bases: 5. Germline V CDR1 and CDR2: SEHNR, FQNEAQ (reference sequence). The CDR3 loop reads CASSLGGEGEQFF. Written as DNA, the CDR3 is TGTGCCAGCAGCTTGGGGGGGGAGGGTGAGCAGTTCTTC.